A selection of T cell receptor beta chains follows, all from one sample in a study of vaccination effects on CD4 cells after COVID-19. Only in-frame clones appear in the TCRdb table, and some are missing; sequencing was by immunoSEQ multiplex PCR. Among tens of thousands of clones listed, nearly 75% were seen once. Antigen specificity for these receptors is unknown. The sample in question was CD4+ T cells from PBMCs cultured without peptide, obtained after COVID-19 vaccination. The receptor set was obtained from a human donor who received a COVID-19 vaccine. Each CDR3 is given with its conserved first and last residue. Fields, in order: CDR3 protein, J gene, clone size, V gene, D gene. A D gene is named only where the DNA matches it firmly. The size of a clone is reported for some rows only, either as once, few or many, or as a class for expanded clones.

CASSLQTAWGRGYTF,TRBJ1-2,NA,TRBV6-5,NA
CASSQGPDRVGGYTF,TRBJ1-2,NA,TRBV4-1,TRBD1
CASSLGYGSGEQFF,TRBJ2-1,NA,TRBV5-4,NA
CAWRVGARFSPLHF,TRBJ1-6,NA,TRBV30,NA
CASSLIRGEISEKLFF,TRBJ1-4,NA,TRBV28,TRBD1
CASSSPGGGNQPQHF,TRBJ1-5,few,TRBV28,TRBD1
CASSMGRETQYF,TRBJ2-5,once,TRBV19,NA
CASSLIAGGTDTQYF,TRBJ2-3,NA,TRBV5-1,TRBD2
CATSMRLDQPQHF,TRBJ1-5,NA,TRBV6-5,NA
CASSQWGPQETQYF,TRBJ2-5,once,TRBV3-1/TRBV3-2,NA
CASSWGPGLAGGKQETQYF,TRBJ2-5,NA,TRBV5-1,TRBD2
CASSQTGGGSTGELFF,TRBJ2-2,once,TRBV18,TRBD1
CASSSCLPQSGFF,TRBJ1-1,NA,TRBV7-9,NA
CASSYGAHNQPQHF,TRBJ1-5,NA,TRBV6-5,NA
CASSPPFGGGESGDAKNIQYF,TRBJ2-4,NA,TRBV18,TRBD2
CASSQGGISSNYGYTF,TRBJ1-2,once,TRBV4-2,NA
CASSLLAGVLNNEQFF,TRBJ2-1,NA,TRBV7-9,TRBD2
CASSPGTAYGYTF,TRBJ1-2,NA,TRBV11-1,TRBD1
CASSKGALAGGTDTQYF,TRBJ2-3,NA,TRBV21-1,NA
CATSDWQGAYNEQFF,TRBJ2-1,NA,TRBV24-1,TRBD1
CASSEGTAYGYTF,TRBJ1-2,NA,TRBV2,NA
CAISGDLSGNTIYF,TRBJ1-3,NA,TRBV10-3,NA
CASGPRELQETQYF,TRBJ2-5,NA,TRBV18,NA
CASSLVALAGGYNEQFF,TRBJ2-1,NA,TRBV7-9,TRBD2